This entry features one T cell receptor beta chain sequence. What it binds is unknown. The data were taken from a study of T cell responses to AZD1222 COVID-19 vaccine. Broader study findings: Compared with day 0, the breadth and depth of the Spike-specific TCR repertoire rose significantly after two doses of AZD1222. Females made up more of the donors, who were largely white British, and clonal diversity may have come out too low.

The V end lost 2 bases, the J end lost 3 bases, and 12 bases lay between the germline ends. The length of the CDR3 is 14 residues. Germline V gene data show CDR1 as SGHDT and CDR2 as YYEEEE. Recipients boosted at about 4 weeks or about 12 weeks are pooled. Produced via immunoSEQ multiplex PCR; TCRdb's table is partial and in-frame only. The sample lists around 150,000 clones, 80% to 95% occurring once. This TCR was recovered from an adult who received the AZD1222 COVID-19 vaccine. The sequencing used peripheral blood, collected 28 days after the second AZD1222 dose. The rearrangement joins TRBV5-6 to TRBJ2-7; possibly TRBD2 for D (5 bases). CDR3 in DNA: TGTGCCAGCAGCTTTTTTCTCGGGAACTACGAGCAGTACTTC. It yields the protein CASSFFLGNYEQYF.